Below, 24 T cell receptor beta chains from the same sample are listed, as sequenced in a study of T cell responses to AZD1222 COVID-19 vaccine (dated by TCRdb to the early 2020s). The time point label of this sample denotes: baseline before first vaccination. Preparation of the library involved the immunoSEQ multiplex PCR assay. The immuneACCESS repertoire file appears here via TCRdb, limited to in-frame rearrangements. These files lack a portion of the clones; in checked studies, under half of the deficit traces to unresolved V genes, and the cause of the others is not known. This sample comprises around 65,000 clones, about 70% of them detected only once. The top ten hold roughly an eighth of the sample. The specimen was peripheral blood, collected on day 0 of AZD1222 vaccination. The receptor source for this set is an adult in good health.

This clone was recorded only once. The J gene is TRBJ2-4, the V gene TRBV2; no definite D call. This CDR3 region has 16 residues. Trimming took 4 bases from V and 0 from J, leaving 13 bases between them. Germline CDR1 reads SNHLY; CDR2 reads FYNNEI. CDR3 coding DNA: TGTGCCAGCAGTGGCTCGAGGACCCTAGCCAAAAACATTCAGTACTTC. It yields the protein CASSGSRTLAKNIQYF.

The CDR3: CASSSSGWGGELFF. CDR3 DNA: TGTGCCAGCAGTTCCTCAGGGTGGGGCGGGGAGCTGTTTTTT. V gene TRBV27 combines with J gene TRBJ2-2; TRBD1 is a possible D gene (5 bases). This CDR3 has 14 amino acids. V lost 4 bases, J lost 7 bases, and 13 bases lay in between. The germline V gene has CDR1 MNHEY and CDR2 SMNVEV (reference sequence).

The V gene is TRBV28, the J gene TRBJ1-5; 9 nucleotides line up with TRBD1. Germline V CDR1 and CDR2: MDHEN, SYDVKM. V dropped 5 bases and J dropped 5; count of bases not matched to a gene: 19. The CDR3 has 19 residues. CDR3: CASSPFWTTTGGRDQPQHF. CDR3 in DNA: TGTGCCAGCAGTCCGTTTTGGACAACCACAGGGGGCAGGGATCAGCCCCAGCATTTT.

The chain recombines TRBV28 with TRBJ1-2, with TRBD1 matching over 7 bases. Germline V gene lookup returns CDR1 MDHEN and CDR2 SYDVKM. CDR3 length: 15 amino acids. V trimming: 4 bases; J trimming: 3 bases; junction bases outside the gene matches: 8. CDR3 region: CASSSPRTGYYGYTF. Written as DNA, the CDR3 is TGTGCCAGCAGTTCTCCCCGGACAGGTTACTATGGCTACACCTTC.

V is TRBV5-1 and J is TRBJ2-5; D is possibly TRBD1 (6 bases). Germline CDR1 is SGHRS and CDR2 is YFSETQ. V gave up 6 bases and J gave up 0 bases, with 12 bases separating them. The CDR3 contains 14 residues. This chain's CDR3 is CASNAQGHQETQYF. CDR3 in DNA: TGCGCCAGCAACGCGCAGGGGCACCAAGAGACCCAGTACTTC.

The rearrangement joins TRBV19 to TRBJ1-1; D call uncertain. The CDR3 spans 11 residues. V was cut by 4 bases and J by 3 bases, with 3 bases left in between. Germline V gene lookup returns CDR1 LNHDA and CDR2 SQIVND (reference sequence). The CDR3: CASSRYTEAFF. As DNA, the CDR3 is TGTGCCAGTAGTAGGTACACTGAAGCTTTCTTT. Full variable domain (rest looked up from reference TRBV19 and TRBJ1-1): DGGITQSPKYLFRKEGQNVTLSCEQNLNHDAMYWYRQDPGQGLRLIYYSQIVNDFQKGDIAEGYSVSREKKESFPLTVTSAQKNPTAFYLCASSRYTEAFFGQGTRLTVV.

The genes are TRBV6-2 or TRBV6-3 and TRBJ2-1, with D maybe TRBD2 (6 bases). This CDR3 spans 12 amino acids. The germline V and J ends were trimmed by 4 bases and 8 bases, with 9 bases remaining between them. Looked up from germline, CDR1 is MNHEY and CDR2 is SVGEGT. The CDR3 sequence: CASSLGGHEQFF. The CDR3 region has the DNA TGTGCCAGCAGTTTGGGGGGACATGAGCAGTTCTTC.

The chain employs TRBV7-8 and TRBJ1-5; 8 bases match TRBD1. The CDR3 runs to 14 residues. Germline CDR1 reads SGHVS; CDR2 reads FQNEAQ. Trimming at V came to 5 bases and at J to 6 bases, leaving 6 bases not matched to a gene. The CDR3 coding sequence is TGTGCCAGCAGCCTGGACAGGGTCCGTCAGCCCCAGCATTTT. This codes for CASSLDRVRQPQHF.

The chain has TRBV18 and TRBJ2-7, with D perhaps being TRBD1 or TRBD2 (5 bases each). Germline V gene data show CDR1 as KGHSH and CDR2 as LQKENI. The CDR3 runs to 18 residues. V was cut by 6 bases and J by 3 bases, with 27 bases left in between. The CDR3 sequence: CASSSALHHRDALYEQYF. CDR3 nucleotides: TGTGCCAGCTCCTCGGCCCTTCACCACCGGGACGCCCTCTACGAGCAGTACTTC.

J is TRBJ2-2 and V is TRBV2; D unclear. The CDR3 extends over 14 amino acids. In germline, CDR1 is SNHLY, CDR2 FYNNEI. V lost 4 bases, J lost 0 bases, and 6 bases lay in between. CDR3 loop: CASSVSSNTGELFF. The CDR3 DNA reads as TGTGCCAGCAGTGTCAGCTCGAACACCGGGGAGCTGTTTTTT.

V usage is TRBV7-6 and J usage is TRBJ1-1, with D possibly being TRBD1 (6 bases). The CDR3 sequence is 13 residues long. Trimming stripped 9 bases from V and 1 base from J, with 12 bases between. Per the germline V gene, CDR1 is SGHVS and CDR2 is FNYEAQ. The CDR3 bases are TGTGCCAGTACCCGGGACACGAACACTGAAGCTTTCTTT. This gives the protein CASTRDTNTEAFF.

The chain recombines TRBV29-1 with TRBJ2-1; D possibly matches TRBD1 or TRBD2 (5 bases each). Germline assignment: CDR1 SQVTM and CDR2 ANQGSEA. V shed 6 bases and J shed 8 bases, with 23 bases lying between them. CDR3 length: 15 residues. The CDR3 protein is CSVQIPGRRSHEQFF. CDR3 nucleotide sequence: TGCAGCGTCCAGATCCCGGGACGGAGATCCCATGAGCAGTTCTTC.

This sequence joins TRBV7-9 and TRBJ1-6, with D possibly matching TRBD1 (6 bases). The CDR3 is 15 residues long. Germline CDR1 is SEHNR and CDR2 is FQNEAQ (reference sequence). The ends were cut back, 1 base at V and 4 bases at J, with 8 bases in the middle. The CDR3 here is CASSLEQGYNSPLHF. DNA for the CDR3: TGTGCCAGCAGCTTAGAACAGGGTTATAATTCACCCCTCCACTTT.

This chain links TRBV7-9 with TRBJ2-7, with 8 bases matching TRBD2. Germline V gene lookup returns CDR1 SEHNR and CDR2 FQNEAQ (reference sequence). CDR3 length: 12 residues. V gave up 7 bases and J gave up 6 bases; unmatched junction bases: 5. The CDR3 sequence: CASNRGGREQYF. CDR3 in DNA: TGTGCCAGCAACCGGGGGGGTCGCGAGCAGTACTTC.

The rearrangement joins TRBV20-1 to TRBJ2-7; D may be TRBD1 (5 bases). Per germline, CDR1 DFQATT and CDR2 SNEGSKA (reference sequence). There are 11 residues in the CDR3. The V end was cut by 6 bases, the J end by 6 bases, with 12 bases between. In DNA, the CDR3 is TGCAGTGCCAGTGTTCAGGGCGAGCAGTACTTC. As protein: CSASVQGEQYF.

The chain couples TRBV19 to TRBJ2-7, with TRBD1 identical over 9 bases. Germline loops: CDR1 LNHDA, CDR2 SQIVND (reference sequence). The CDR3 has 13 residues. V was pared by 6 bases and J by 5 bases, with 5 bases of the junction left unmatched. CDR3 coding DNA: TGTGCCAGTAGGGACAGGGGATCAAACGAGCAGTACTTC. Amino acids: CASRDRGSNEQYF.

The chain uses TRBV5-3 and TRBJ1-2; D gene ambiguous. TRBV5-3 is an ORF, with its function uncertain. The length of the CDR3 is 15 residues. V lost 0 bases and J lost 6, with 15 bases in between. CDR3 amino acids: CARSLGVGGDDGYTF. The CDR3 nucleotides read TGTGCCAGAAGCTTGGGGGTGGGAGGCGACGATGGCTACACCTTC.

The chain couples TRBV12-5 to TRBJ1-3, with D perhaps matching TRBD1 (5 bases). CDR3 size: 13 residues. V shed 6 bases and J shed 7 bases, with 13 bases lying between them. Germline CDR1 and CDR2: LGHNT and FRNRAP. This CDR3 is CASGLAGGNTIYF. The DNA of the CDR3 is TGTGCTAGTGGCCTCGCGGGGGGGAACACCATATATTTT.

The V and J genes are TRBV19 and TRBJ2-2; 8 bases agree with TRBD1. V lost 6 bases and J lost 5; bases outside the gene matches: 8. The CDR3 runs to 15 residues. Germline CDR1 LNHDA, CDR2 SQIVND (reference sequence). The CDR3 DNA follows: TGTGCCAGTAGGGAATACAGGGGGAGGACCGGGGAGCTGTTTTTT. This translates into CASREYRGRTGELFF.

This clone was seen only once. The rearrangement uses TRBV4-1 and TRBJ1-2; the match to TRBD1 covers 8 bases. The germline V gene encodes CDR1 MGHRA and CDR2 YSYEKL. The CDR3 runs 18 residues. The V segment lost 0 bases and the J segment 8 bases; nucleotides outside the gene matches: 17. The CDR3 DNA reads TGCGCCAGCAGCCAAGATGGGACGGCAGGGGGCCCATCTCGCGGCTACACCTTC. Its translation: CASSQDGTAGGPSRGYTF.

This chain connects TRBV18 to TRBJ2-5; a weak D match, TRBD1 (6 bases). Trimming took 0 bases from V and 3 from J, leaving 8 bases between them. This CDR3 spans 14 amino acids. The germline gives CDR1 KGHSH, CDR2 LQKENI. This CDR3 is CASSPPAGEETQYF. For the CDR3, the DNA is TGTGCCAGCTCACCACCGGCAGGGGAAGAGACCCAGTACTTC.

CDR3 sequence reads: CASSYLGRIGNQPQHF. CDR3 DNA sequence: TGTGCCAGCAGTTACTTGGGTCGAATCGGCAATCAGCCCCAGCATTTT. The chain couples TRBV6-2 or TRBV6-3 to TRBJ1-5; D gene uncertain. V lost 1 base to trimming and J lost 2 bases, with 12 bases between them. The germline CDR1 and CDR2 sequences are MNHEY and SVGEGT. This CDR3 comprises 16 residues.

The chain is built from TRBV30 and TRBJ1-2; 7 bases map to TRBD1. Looked up from germline, CDR1 is GTSNPN and CDR2 is SVGIG (reference sequence). This CDR3 contains 12 residues. With V trimmed by 2 bases and J by 3 bases, 0 bases remained unmatched. This CDR3 reads CAWSTGDYGYTF. As DNA, the CDR3 is TGTGCCTGGAGTACAGGGGACTATGGCTACACCTTC.

This sequence joins TRBV6-2 or TRBV6-3 and TRBJ1-1; 9 nucleotides align to TRBD1. CDR1 is MNHEY, CDR2 SVGEGT, per germline. Trimming took 4 bases from V and 10 from J; bases not matched to a gene: 7. The CDR3 is 13 amino acids. CDR3 loop: CASSSDRGGAAFF. CDR3 bases: TGTGCCAGCAGTTCGGACAGGGGAGGTGCAGCTTTCTTT.